The 20 T cell receptor beta chains below come from one sample, sequenced in a study of cytotoxic CD8 clonotypes in ibrutinib-treated CLL. Profiling relied on immunoSEQ multiplex PCR, and the TCRdb table lists in-frame clones only, not all of them. The table lists hundreds of thousands of clones, about three quarters of them singletons, with over 5.5% in the top ten. Sequencing used PBMCs, obtained after 12 months of ibrutinib treatment. The receptor source for this set is a human donor with chronic lymphocytic leukemia.

This clone has a handful of counts. The chain links TRBV5-1 to TRBJ2-3; TRBD2 agrees at 11 bases. This CDR3 is 15 amino acids long. After removal of 0 bases from V and 6 bases from J, the junction contained 3 bases not matched to a gene. The germline gives CDR1 SGHRS, CDR2 YFSETQ. The CDR3 sequence: CASSLVSGGADTQYF. CDR3 DNA: TGCGCCAGCAGCTTGGTTAGCGGGGGGGCCGATACGCAGTATTTT. Full variable domain (remainder filled in from reference TRBV5-1 and TRBJ2-3): KAGVTQTPRYLIKTRGQQVTLSCSPISGHRSVSWYQQTPGQGLQFLFEYFSETQRNKGNFPGRFSGRQFSNSRSEMNVSTLELGDSALYLCASSLVSGGADTQYFGPGTRLTVL.

This clone was recorded a few times. This chain uses TRBV9 with TRBJ1-3; 7 nucleotides agree with TRBD1. Looked up from germline, CDR1 is SGDLS and CDR2 is YYNGEE. This CDR3 contains 15 residues. With 0 bases clipped from V and 4 bases from J, the junction kept 4 bases outside the gene matches. The CDR3 DNA sequence: TGTGCCAGCAGCGTAGCAGCGGGACAGGGAAACACCATATATTTT. This encodes CASSVAAGQGNTIYF.

By proportion, this clone is medium-sized. The rearrangement links TRBV4-1 to TRBJ2-3; D possibly matches TRBD1 or TRBD2 (5 bases each). The CDR3 runs 17 residues. Germline values: CDR1 MGHRA, CDR2 YSYEKL. The V and J ends lost 1 base and 6 bases respectively, with 20 bases between them. The CDR3 DNA follows: TGCGCCAGCAGCCAAGCAGCCAGCCGGGACCCCGTGGATACGCAGTATTTT. This codes for CASSQAASRDPVDTQYF.

This clone was seen a few times. The chain carries TRBV27 and TRBJ2-2; 14 bases line up with TRBD2. CDR1 MNHEY and CDR2 SMNVEV come from the germline V gene (reference sequence). This CDR3 comprises 17 residues. J was trimmed by 6 bases and V by 2 bases; bases with no gene match: 5. For the CDR3, the DNA is TGTGCCAGCAGTTTACCCCTGACTAGCGGGAGGGCCGGGGAGCTGTTTTTT. Amino acid sequence: CASSLPLTSGRAGELFF.

This chain links TRBV11-2 with TRBJ1-1, with D uncertain. The germline gives CDR1 SGHAT, CDR2 FQNNGV. Trimming removed 5 bases from V and 1 base from J, with 14 bases in between. The CDR3 runs to 15 residues. The CDR3 region is CASSDPRGKNTEAFF. The CDR3 DNA sequence: TGTGCCAGCAGCGACCCTCGAGGGAAGAACACTGAAGCTTTCTTT.

The V and J genes are TRBV30 and TRBJ1-1, with D uncertain. Looked up from germline, CDR1 is GTSNPN and CDR2 is SVGIG (reference sequence). The CDR3 has 13 residues. V lost 5 bases and J 1 base, leaving 11 bases between the germline ends. CDR3 DNA: TGTGCCTGGTCGAGGTTTGGGAACACTGAAGCTTTCTTT. Translating it yields CAWSRFGNTEAFF.

This rearrangement joins TRBV5-6 to TRBJ2-7; the D gene is possibly TRBD2 (5 bases). From germline, CDR1 is SGHDT and CDR2 YYEEEE. The germline V and J ends were trimmed by 1 base and 7 bases, with 15 bases remaining between them. CDR3 length: 14 amino acids. The CDR3 region is CASSLWAAPGEQYF. The CDR3 coding sequence is TGTGCCAGCAGCTTGTGGGCAGCCCCGGGAGAGCAGTACTTC.

Ten or more counts support this clone. The V and J genes are TRBV18 and TRBJ2-4; D might be TRBD1 (5 bases). Between the trimmed V and J ends, which lost 3 bases and 10 bases, there was a span of 16 bases. The CDR3 is made up of 14 amino acids. The germline V gene has CDR1 KGHSH and CDR2 LQKENI. The CDR3 sequence is CASSPGRTPGIQYF. The CDR3 DNA reads as TGTGCCAGCTCACCCGGACGGACACCAGGGATTCAGTACTTC.

J is TRBJ1-2 and V is TRBV6-4, with D possibly TRBD1 on 5 matching bases. The CDR3 runs to 14 residues. Germline values: CDR1 MRHNA, CDR2 SNTAGT. Trimming pared 6 bases from V and 5 bases from J, leaving 16 bases between. The CDR3 DNA is TGTGCCAGCAGCCTGGGCCCAGGGCAGTATGGCTACACCTTC. It specifies CASSLGPGQYGYTF.

This clone appeared a single time. The rearrangement joins TRBV11-2 to TRBJ2-7; 7 nucleotides align to TRBD2. V dropped 5 bases and J dropped 6; count of bases not matched to a gene: 16. From germline, CDR1 is SGHAT and CDR2 FQNNGV. This CDR3 comprises 16 residues. The CDR3 loop reads CASSQALAITSFEQYF. The CDR3 DNA follows: TGTGCCAGCAGCCAGGCACTAGCGATTACCAGTTTCGAGCAGTACTTC.

The table lists this clone with a few counts. The J gene is TRBJ2-4, the V gene TRBV5-5; 10 bases fit TRBD2. The ends lost 1 base at V and 9 bases at J; junction bases unmatched: 7. CDR1 SGHKS and CDR2 YYEKEE come from the germline V gene (reference sequence). The CDR3 loop spans 15 amino acids. This CDR3 reads CASSLRTSGGGIQYF. DNA for the CDR3: TGTGCCAGCAGCTTGAGGACTAGCGGAGGAGGCATTCAGTACTTC.

The V gene is TRBV5-1, the J gene TRBJ1-1, with a weak D call TRBD1 (5 bases). The CDR3 is made up of 15 amino acids. Trimming removed 0 bases from V and 7 bases from J, with 16 bases in between. Germline CDR1 reads SGHRS; CDR2 reads YFSETQ. CDR3 nucleotide sequence: TGCGCCAGCAGCTTGGATACGAGGGGATATGGTGAAGCTTTCTTT. It encodes CASSLDTRGYGEAFF.

The gene calls are TRBV7-9 and TRBJ2-2; 8 bases align to TRBD2. From germline, CDR1 is SEHNR and CDR2 FQNEAQ (reference sequence). CDR3 length equals 17 residues. The J segment lost 2 bases and the V segment lost 3 bases, leaving 8 bases of the junction unmatched. CDR3 sequence reads: CASSFPGGGHNTGELFF. The CDR3 DNA sequence: TGTGCCAGCAGCTTTCCGGGCGGGGGGCACAACACCGGGGAGCTGTTTTTT.

This clone appeared a few times. V is TRBV6-6 and J is TRBJ2-6; tentatively, D is TRBD1 (6 bases). CDR1 MNHNY and CDR2 SVGAGI come from the germline V gene (reference sequence). The CDR3 totals 15 residues. V was pared by 6 bases and J by 1 base, with 10 bases between. The CDR3: CASSITGSGANVLTF. CDR3 coding DNA: TGTGCCAGCAGCATTACAGGGTCTGGGGCCAACGTCCTGACTTTC.

The gene calls are TRBV11-2 and TRBJ1-2; maybe TRBD1 (5 bases). V lost 5 bases and J lost 4, with 14 bases in between. CDR3 length: 14 amino acids. Germline values: CDR1 SGHAT, CDR2 FQNNGV. The CDR3 region is CASSTTGVGYGYTF. The CDR3 DNA reads as TGTGCCAGCAGCACCACGGGGGTTGGCTATGGCTACACCTTC.

The rearrangement joins TRBV5-1 to TRBJ1-1; maybe TRBD1 (5 bases). This CDR3 is built from 16 residues. Per the germline V gene, CDR1 is SGHRS and CDR2 is YFSETQ. V lost 4 bases and J lost 0, with 16 bases in between. The CDR3 DNA is TGCGCCAGCAGCCCCGGGGGAGCCGGATTGAACACTGAAGCTTTCTTT. Its protein product is CASSPGGAGLNTEAFF.

This clone was counted ten times or more. J is TRBJ2-1 and V is TRBV7-2; 9 nucleotides agree with TRBD1. Germline V lookup: CDR1 SGHTA, CDR2 FQGNSA. The CDR3 is made up of 15 amino acids. Germline trimming cut 5 bases from V and 9 bases from J; bases unmatched to any gene: 11. The CDR3, as DNA: TGTGCCAGCAGCACGGGACAGGGCGTTGTAACTGAGCAGTTCTTC. Translating gives CASSTGQGVVTEQFF.

The CDR3 is CASSLLAGTRIPTYEQYF. CDR3 DNA: TGTGCCAGCAGCTTATTAGCGGGCACCCGAATTCCTACCTACGAGCAGTACTTC. The rearrangement links TRBV7-2 to TRBJ2-7; 7 nucleotides align to TRBD2. Unmatched junction bases numbered 15, after V lost 2 bases and J lost 2 bases. CDR1 and CDR2 from the germline V gene are SGHTA and FQGNSA. The CDR3 extends over 18 amino acids. The variable domain in full, completed from reference TRBV7-2 and TRBJ2-7, reads GAGVSQSPSNKVTEKGKDVELRCDPISGHTALYWYRQSLGQGLEFLIYFQGNSAPDKSGLPSDRFSAERTGGSVSTLTIQRTQQEDSAVYLCASSLLAGTRIPTYEQYFGPGTRLTVT.

V and J are TRBV6-4 and TRBJ1-5; D is unclear. Trimming stripped 1 base from V and 4 bases from J, with 8 bases between. The CDR3 has 14 residues. CDR1 is MRHNA and CDR2 is SNTAGT in the germline V gene. This CDR3 is CASSDFSRNQPQHF. The CDR3, as DNA: TGTGCCAGCAGTGACTTTTCCAGAAATCAGCCCCAGCATTTT.

J is TRBJ2-7 and V is TRBV28; D possibly corresponds to TRBD2 (6 bases). This CDR3 is 14 amino acids long. Germline assignment: CDR1 MDHEN and CDR2 SYDVKM. V was clipped by 6 bases and J by 4 bases, with 16 bases between them. CDR3 sequence: CASSPGLNRYEQYF. CDR3 DNA sequence: TGTGCCAGCAGCCCCGGACTAAATAGGTACGAGCAGTACTTC.